This T cell receptor beta chain was obtained from a study of T cell repertoires in cytomegalovirus infection. In the study overall: Selected CMV epitopes included recently identified HLA-C-restricted ones as well as well-studied HLA-B-restricted ones. A matching HLA type, together with CMV infection, was signaled by public TCR beta signatures. Study-wide findings and caveats: Across the ex vivo response, the dominant clonotypes were HLA-C-restricted CMV-specific TCR beta clonotypes. Cumulative frequency (of public TCR beta family members) identified carriers of CMV plus the relevant HLA.

There are a few counts of this clonotype. What it recognizes is unknown. Each CDR3 protein gets one entry after TCRdb re-called the reads with MiXCR. The table includes about 920,000 distinct CDR3 sequences, more than 25% detected once. The CDR3 covers 13 residues. V lost 8 bases to trimming and J lost 0 bases, with 11 bases between them. Germline V gene sequence: CDR1 MNHNY, CDR2 SVGAGI (reference sequence). This clonotype originated in a human donor in good health (CMV status not recorded). Some clones in this sample may be carry-over from other donors' samples. The sequenced sample was cultured CD8+ T cells from PBMCs, obtained from culture after CMV antigen stimulation. The J gene is TRBJ2-7, the V gene TRBV6-6, with D unresolved. The CDR3 loop reads CASQLGFSYEQYF. In DNA, the CDR3 is TGTGCCAGCCAATTAGGTTTCTCCTACGAGCAGTACTTC.